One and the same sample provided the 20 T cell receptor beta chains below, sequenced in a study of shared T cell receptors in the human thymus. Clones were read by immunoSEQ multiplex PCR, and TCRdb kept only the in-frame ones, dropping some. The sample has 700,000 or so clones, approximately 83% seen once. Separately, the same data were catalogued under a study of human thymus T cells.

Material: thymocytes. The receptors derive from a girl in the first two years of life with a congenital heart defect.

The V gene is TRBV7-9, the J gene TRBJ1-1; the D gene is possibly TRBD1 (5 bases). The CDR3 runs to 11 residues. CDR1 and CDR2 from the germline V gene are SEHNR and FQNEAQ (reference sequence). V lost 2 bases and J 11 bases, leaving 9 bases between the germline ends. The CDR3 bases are TGTGCCAGCAGCTTACGGGGGGATGCTTTCTTT. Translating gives CASSLRGDAFF.

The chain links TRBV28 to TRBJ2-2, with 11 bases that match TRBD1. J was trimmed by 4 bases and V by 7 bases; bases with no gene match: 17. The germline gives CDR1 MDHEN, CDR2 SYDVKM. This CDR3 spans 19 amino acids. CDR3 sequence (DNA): TGTGCCAGCAATCAATATCCGGGACAGGGGGATCATGGCACCGGGGAGCTGTTTTTT. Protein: CASNQYPGQGDHGTGELFF.

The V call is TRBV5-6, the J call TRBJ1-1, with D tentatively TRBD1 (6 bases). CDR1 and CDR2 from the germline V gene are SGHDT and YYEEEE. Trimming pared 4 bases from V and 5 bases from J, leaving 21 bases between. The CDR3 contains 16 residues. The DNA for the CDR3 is TGTGCCAGCAGCAAACCACAGGGCAAGGGGAATACTGAAGCTTTCTTT. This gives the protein CASSKPQGKGNTEAFF.

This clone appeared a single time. CDR3 in amino acids: CSVEDLSGGYNEQFF. In DNA form, the CDR3 reads TGCAGCGTTGAAGACCTGAGCGGGGGGTACAATGAGCAGTTCTTC. The chain employs TRBV29-1 and TRBJ2-1, with TRBD2 identical over 9 bases. CDR1 and CDR2 from the germline V gene are SQVTM and ANQGSEA. This CDR3 region has 15 residues. Trimming removed 0 bases from V and 4 bases from J; junction bases left unmatched: 4.

The CDR3 reads CASSPYREETQYF. The CDR3 nucleotides are TGTGCCAGCAGTCCATACAGGGAAGAGACCCAGTACTTC. This sequence joins TRBV2 and TRBJ2-5, with D perhaps matching TRBD1 (6 bases). Germline CDR1 SNHLY, CDR2 FYNNEI. This CDR3 comprises 13 residues. V gave up 5 bases and J gave up 3 bases, with 10 bases separating them.

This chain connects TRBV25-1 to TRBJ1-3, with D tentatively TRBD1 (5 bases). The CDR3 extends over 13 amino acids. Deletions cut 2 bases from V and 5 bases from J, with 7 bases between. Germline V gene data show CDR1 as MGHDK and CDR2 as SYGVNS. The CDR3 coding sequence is TGTGCCAGCAGTGAAGGGGCGCGAAACACCATATATTTT. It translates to CASSEGARNTIYF.

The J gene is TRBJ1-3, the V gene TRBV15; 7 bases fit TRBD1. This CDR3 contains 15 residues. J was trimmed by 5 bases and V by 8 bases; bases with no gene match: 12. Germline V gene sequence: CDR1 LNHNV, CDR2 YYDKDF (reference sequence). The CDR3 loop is CATLKNPGQRNTIYF. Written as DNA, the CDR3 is TGTGCCACCTTAAAAAACCCGGGACAGCGAAACACCATATATTTT.

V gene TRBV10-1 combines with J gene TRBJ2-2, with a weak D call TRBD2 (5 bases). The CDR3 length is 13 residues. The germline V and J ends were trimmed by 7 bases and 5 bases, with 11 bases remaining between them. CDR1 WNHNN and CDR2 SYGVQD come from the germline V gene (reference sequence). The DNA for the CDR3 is TGCGCCAGCAAGGGTGGAGGTACCGGGGAGCTGTTTTTT. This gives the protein CASKGGGTGELFF.

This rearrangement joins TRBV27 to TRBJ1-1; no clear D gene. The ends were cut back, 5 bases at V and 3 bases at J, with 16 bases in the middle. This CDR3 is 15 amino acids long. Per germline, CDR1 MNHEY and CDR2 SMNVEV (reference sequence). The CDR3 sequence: CASSPPSTQYTEAFF. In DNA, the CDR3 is TGTGCCAGCAGTCCCCCATCAACACAATACACTGAAGCTTTCTTT.

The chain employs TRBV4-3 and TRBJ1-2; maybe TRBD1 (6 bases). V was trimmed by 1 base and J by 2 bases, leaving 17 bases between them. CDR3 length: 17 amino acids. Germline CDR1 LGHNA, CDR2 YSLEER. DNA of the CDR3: TGCGCCAGCAGCCAAGGGTACAGGGCCCGGGGCAACTATGGCTACACCTTC. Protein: CASSQGYRARGNYGYTF.

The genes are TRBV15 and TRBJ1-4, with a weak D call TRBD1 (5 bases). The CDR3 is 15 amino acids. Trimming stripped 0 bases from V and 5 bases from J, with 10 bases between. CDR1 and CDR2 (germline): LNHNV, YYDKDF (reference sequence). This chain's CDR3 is CATSRDGHTNEKLFF. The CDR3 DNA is TGTGCCACCAGCAGAGATGGACACACGAATGAAAAACTGTTTTTT.

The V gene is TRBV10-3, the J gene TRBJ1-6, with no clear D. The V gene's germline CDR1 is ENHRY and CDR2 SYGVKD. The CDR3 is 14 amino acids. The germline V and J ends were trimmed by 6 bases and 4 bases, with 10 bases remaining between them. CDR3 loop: CAIRSFHYNSPLHF. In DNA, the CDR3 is TGTGCCATCAGGAGTTTTCATTATAATTCACCCCTCCACTTT.

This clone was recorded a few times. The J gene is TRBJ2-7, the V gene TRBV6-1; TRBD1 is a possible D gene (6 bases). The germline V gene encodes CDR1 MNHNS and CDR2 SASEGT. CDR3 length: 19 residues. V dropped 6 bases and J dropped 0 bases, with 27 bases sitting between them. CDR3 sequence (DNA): TGTGCCAGCAGCGAAACAGGGAGCTTCAGTACTCGACACTCCTACGAGCAGTACTTC. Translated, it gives CASSETGSFSTRHSYEQYF.

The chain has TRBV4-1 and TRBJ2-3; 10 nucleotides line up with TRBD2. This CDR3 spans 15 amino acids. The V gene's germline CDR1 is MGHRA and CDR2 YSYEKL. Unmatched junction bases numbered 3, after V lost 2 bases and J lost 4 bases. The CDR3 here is CASSQLAGVPDTQYF. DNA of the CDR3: TGCGCCAGCAGCCAACTAGCGGGGGTCCCAGATACGCAGTATTTT.

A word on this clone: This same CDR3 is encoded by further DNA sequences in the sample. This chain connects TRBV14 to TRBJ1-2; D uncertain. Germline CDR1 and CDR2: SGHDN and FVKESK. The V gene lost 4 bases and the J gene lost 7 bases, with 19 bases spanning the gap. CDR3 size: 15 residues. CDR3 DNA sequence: TGTGCCAGCAGCCCCATCATCAATTCTAACCGTGGCTACACCTTC. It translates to CASSPIINSNRGYTF.

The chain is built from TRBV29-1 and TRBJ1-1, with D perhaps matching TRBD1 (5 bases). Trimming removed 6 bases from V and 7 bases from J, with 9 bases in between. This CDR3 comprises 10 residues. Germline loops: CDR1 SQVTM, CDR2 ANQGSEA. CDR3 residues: CSVYDSEAFF. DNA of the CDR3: TGCAGCGTATATGACAGTGAAGCTTTCTTT.

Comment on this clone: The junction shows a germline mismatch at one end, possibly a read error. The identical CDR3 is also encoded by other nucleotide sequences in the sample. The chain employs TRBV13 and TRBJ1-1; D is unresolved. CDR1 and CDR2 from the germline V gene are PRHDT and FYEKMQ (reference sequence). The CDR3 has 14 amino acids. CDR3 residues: CASSSDSHNTEAFF. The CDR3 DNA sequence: TGTGCCAGCAGCTCAGATTCGCACAACACCGAAGCTTTCTTT. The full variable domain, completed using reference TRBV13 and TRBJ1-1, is AAGVIQSPRHLIKEKRETATLKCYPIPRHDTVYWYQQGPGQDPQFLISFYEKMQSDKGSIPDRFSAQQFSDYHSELNMSSLELGDSALYFCASSSDSHNTEAFFGQGTRLTVV.

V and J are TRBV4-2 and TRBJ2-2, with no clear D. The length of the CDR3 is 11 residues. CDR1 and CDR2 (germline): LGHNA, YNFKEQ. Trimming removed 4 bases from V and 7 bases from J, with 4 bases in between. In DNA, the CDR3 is TGTGCCAGCAGCCGGAGCGGGGAGCTGTTTTTT. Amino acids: CASSRSGELFF.

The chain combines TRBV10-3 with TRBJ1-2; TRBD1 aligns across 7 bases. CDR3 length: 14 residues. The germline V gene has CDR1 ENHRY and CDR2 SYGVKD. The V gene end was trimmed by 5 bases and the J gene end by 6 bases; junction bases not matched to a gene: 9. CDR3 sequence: CAISHDREPNGYTF. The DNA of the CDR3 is TGTGCCATCAGTCACGACAGGGAACCCAATGGCTACACCTTC.

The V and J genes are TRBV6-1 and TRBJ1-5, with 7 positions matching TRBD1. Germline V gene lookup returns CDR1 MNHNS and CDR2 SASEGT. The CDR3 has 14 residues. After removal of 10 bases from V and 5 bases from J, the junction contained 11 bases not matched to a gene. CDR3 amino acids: CATTLTRGDQPQHF. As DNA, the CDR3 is TGTGCCACCACCCTTACCAGGGGGGATCAGCCCCAGCATTTT.